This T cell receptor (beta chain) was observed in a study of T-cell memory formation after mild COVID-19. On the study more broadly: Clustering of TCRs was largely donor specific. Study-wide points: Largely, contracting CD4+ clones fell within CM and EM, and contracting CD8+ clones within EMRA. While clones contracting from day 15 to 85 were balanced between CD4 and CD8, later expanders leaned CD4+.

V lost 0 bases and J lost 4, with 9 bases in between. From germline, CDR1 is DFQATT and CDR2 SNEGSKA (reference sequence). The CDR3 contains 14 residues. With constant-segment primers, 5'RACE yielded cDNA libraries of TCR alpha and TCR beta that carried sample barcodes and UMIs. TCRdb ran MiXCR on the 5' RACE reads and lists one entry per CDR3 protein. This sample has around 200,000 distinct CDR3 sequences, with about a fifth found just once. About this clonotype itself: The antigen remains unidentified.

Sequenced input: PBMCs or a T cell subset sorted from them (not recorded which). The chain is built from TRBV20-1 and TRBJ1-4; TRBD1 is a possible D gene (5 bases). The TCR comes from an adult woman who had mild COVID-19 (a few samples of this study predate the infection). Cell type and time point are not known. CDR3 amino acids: CSARERGGNEKLFF. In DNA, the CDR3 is TGCAGTGCTAGAGAGCGGGGGGGTAATGAAAAACTGTTTTTT.